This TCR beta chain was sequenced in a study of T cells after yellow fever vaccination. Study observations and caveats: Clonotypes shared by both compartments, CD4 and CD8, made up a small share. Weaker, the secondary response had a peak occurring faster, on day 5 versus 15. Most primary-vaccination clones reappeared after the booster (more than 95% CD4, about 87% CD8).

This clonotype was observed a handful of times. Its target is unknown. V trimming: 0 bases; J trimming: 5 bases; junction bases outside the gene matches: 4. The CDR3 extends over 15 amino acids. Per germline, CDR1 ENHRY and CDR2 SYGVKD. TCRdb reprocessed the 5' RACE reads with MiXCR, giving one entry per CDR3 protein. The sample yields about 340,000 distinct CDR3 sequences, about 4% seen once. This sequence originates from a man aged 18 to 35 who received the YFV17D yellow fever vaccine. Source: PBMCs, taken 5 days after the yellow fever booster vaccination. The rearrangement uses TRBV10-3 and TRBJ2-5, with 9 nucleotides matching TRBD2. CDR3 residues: CAISESLAGEETQYF. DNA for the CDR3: TGTGCCATCAGTGAGTCTTTAGCGGGGGAGGAGACCCAGTACTTC.